This T cell receptor (beta chain) was retrieved from a study of cytomegalovirus exposure and HLA in healthy donors. Regarding the study as a whole: Reported performance of the classifier showed diagnosis of cytomegalovirus status with high specificity and sensitivity.

The PCR used 60 Vbeta and 13 Jbeta primers. Only in-frame clones appear in the TCRdb table, and some are missing; sequencing was by immunoSEQ multiplex PCR. The sample has about 110,000 clones; about 86% are singletons. The V gene lost 1 base and the J gene lost 3 bases, with 7 bases spanning the gap. This CDR3 is 14 amino acids long. In germline, CDR1 is SGHTA, CDR2 FQGNSA. A few counts support this clone. The antigen remains undetermined. The TCR sequence derives from a man aged 35-49 years in good health and CMV-seronegative. Source material: PBMCs. V and J are TRBV7-2 and TRBJ2-1; D gene ambiguous. The DNA for the CDR3 is TGTGCCAGCAGCTTAGGAGGCCGCTACAATGAGCAGTTCTTC. This encodes CASSLGGRYNEQFF.